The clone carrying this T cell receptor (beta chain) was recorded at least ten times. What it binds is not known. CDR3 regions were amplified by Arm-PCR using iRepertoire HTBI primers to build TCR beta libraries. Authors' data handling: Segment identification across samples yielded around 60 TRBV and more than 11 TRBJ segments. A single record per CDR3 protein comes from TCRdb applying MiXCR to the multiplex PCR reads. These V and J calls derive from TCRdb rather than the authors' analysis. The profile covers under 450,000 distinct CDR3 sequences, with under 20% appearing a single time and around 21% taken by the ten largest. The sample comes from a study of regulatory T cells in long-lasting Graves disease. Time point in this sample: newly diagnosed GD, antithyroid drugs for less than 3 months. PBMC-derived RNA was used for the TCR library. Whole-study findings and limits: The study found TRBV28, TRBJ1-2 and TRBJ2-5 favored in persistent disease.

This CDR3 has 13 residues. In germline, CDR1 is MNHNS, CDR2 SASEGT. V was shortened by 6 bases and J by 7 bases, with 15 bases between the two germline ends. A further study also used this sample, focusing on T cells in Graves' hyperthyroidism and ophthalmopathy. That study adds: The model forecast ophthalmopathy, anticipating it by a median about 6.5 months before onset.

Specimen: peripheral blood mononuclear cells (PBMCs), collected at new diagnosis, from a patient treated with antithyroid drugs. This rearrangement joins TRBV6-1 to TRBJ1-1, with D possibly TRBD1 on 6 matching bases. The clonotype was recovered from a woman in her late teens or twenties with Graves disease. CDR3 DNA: TGTGCCAGCAGCAAGGGGACACAGTTTGAAGCTTTCTTT. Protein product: CASSKGTQFEAFF.